The 28 T cell receptor beta chains below all came from one sample that was sequenced in a study of T cells in Graves' hyperthyroidism and ophthalmopathy. RNA transcripts provided the source from which TCR beta CDR3 regions were amplified. HTBI primers were employed in a first-round RT-PCR of the TCR CDR3. MiXCR, applied by TCRdb to the multiplex PCR reads, yields one record per CDR3 protein. The table has 450,000 to 500,000 distinct CDR3 sequences, 20% to 25% seen once. Sequenced material: blood. These receptor sequences come from a woman in her seventies with Graves' ophthalmopathy.

This clonotype was seen only a few times. The V call is TRBV7-2, the J call TRBJ1-5; perhaps TRBD1 as D (5 bases). The CDR3 consists of 16 residues. Trimming shortened V by 6 bases and J by 6 bases, and 21 bases separated the two germline ends. Germline assignment: CDR1 SGHTA and CDR2 FQGNSA. CDR3 DNA: TGTGCCAGCAGACACCGGGACGCAGCTGGGCGTCAGCCCCAGCATTTT. Encoded protein: CASRHRDAAGRQPQHF.

This clonotype was seen many times. CDR3 in DNA: TGTGCCAGCAGTTCACAAGCGGGAGGCACAGATACGCAGTATTTT. Encoded protein: CASSSQAGGTDTQYF. The V gene is TRBV12-3 or TRBV12-4, the J gene TRBJ2-3; 8 bases are a match to TRBD2. CDR3 size: 15 residues. V dropped 4 bases and J dropped 1; count of bases not matched to a gene: 4.

V is TRBV11-2 and J is TRBJ2-3; TRBD2 aligns across 11 bases. Germline trimming cut 2 bases from V and 4 bases from J; bases unmatched to any gene: 11. Germline lookup yields CDR1 SGHAT and CDR2 FQNNGV. This CDR3 spans 18 amino acids. CDR3 DNA: TGTGCCAGCAGCTTAAGGCTAGCGGGAGGTGGTCGCCCAGATACGCAGTATTTT. This codes for CASSLRLAGGGRPDTQYF.

The table lists this clonotype with a few counts. This rearrangement joins TRBV11-2 to TRBJ1-5; unclear D gene. Trimming took 4 bases from V and 0 from J, leaving 7 bases between them. Germline V gene lookup returns CDR1 SGHAT and CDR2 FQNNGV. The CDR3 is 14 residues long. CDR3 region: CASSSTFSNQPQHF. The CDR3 coding sequence is TGTGCCAGCAGCTCGACATTTAGCAATCAGCCCCAGCATTTT. Full variable domain (rest looked up from reference TRBV11-2 and TRBJ1-5): EAGVAQSPRYKIIEKRQSVAFWCNPISGHATLYWYQQILGQGPKLLIQFQNNGVVDDSQLPKDRFSAERLKGVDSTLKIQPAKLEDSAVYLCASSSTFSNQPQHFGDGTRLSIL.

The chain uses TRBV5-6 and TRBJ2-7, with TRBD1 matching 7 bases. The ends lost 0 bases at V and 0 bases at J; junction bases unmatched: 6. The CDR3 length is 16 residues. Germline V lookup: CDR1 SGHDT, CDR2 YYEEEE. The CDR3 coding sequence is TGTGCCAGCAGCTTGGTCGGGACAGCTAGCTCCTACGAGCAGTACTTC. Translation: CASSLVGTASSYEQYF. The entire variable domain, with the rest obtained from reference TRBV5-6 and TRBJ2-7, is as follows: DAGVTQSPTHLIKTRGQQVTLRCSPKSGHDTVSWYQQALGQGPQFIFQYYEEEERQRGNFPDRFSGHQFPNYSSELNVNALLLGDSALYLCASSLVGTASSYEQYFGPGTRLTVT.

The rearrangement joins TRBV10-3 to TRBJ1-5; TRBD1 agrees at 7 bases. J was trimmed by 4 bases and V by 2 bases; bases with no gene match: 2. CDR3 length: 14 amino acids. Germline-derived CDR1 and CDR2 are ENHRY and SYGVKD. CDR3 coding DNA: TGTGCCATCAGTGAGGTACAGGGGAATCAGCCCCAGCATTTT. This translates into CAISEVQGNQPQHF.

Many counts were recorded for this clonotype. The V gene is TRBV28, the J gene TRBJ2-7; perhaps D is TRBD1 or TRBD2 (5 bases each). CDR3 size: 15 residues. Germline V lookup: CDR1 MDHEN, CDR2 SYDVKM. V was pared by 6 bases and J by 7 bases, with 22 bases between. The CDR3 here is CASSLLSGTDGEQYF. The CDR3 region has the DNA TGTGCCAGCAGCCTCCTATCCGGGACCGATGGGGAGCAGTACTTC. The whole variable domain, filled in from reference TRBV28 and TRBJ2-7, reads DVKVTQSSRYLVKRTGEKVFLECVQDMDHENMFWYRQDPGLGLRLIYFSYDVKMKEKGDIPEGYSVSREKKERFSLILESASTNQTSMYLCASSLLSGTDGEQYFGPGTRLTVT.

The chain joins TRBV20-1 to TRBJ2-4; no reliable D call. Germline-derived CDR1 and CDR2 are DFQATT and SNEGSKA (reference sequence). The V end lost 4 bases, the J end lost 2 bases, and 15 bases lay between the germline ends. This CDR3 has 15 amino acids. CDR3 amino acids: CSATRTNGPKNIQYF. Here the CDR3 DNA reads TGCAGTGCTACACGGACGAATGGACCCAAAAACATTCAGTACTTC.

The table lists this clonotype with a few counts. The chain employs TRBV27 and TRBJ1-2; 8 bases match TRBD1. The germline CDR1 and CDR2 sequences are MNHEY and SMNVEV (reference sequence). The trim removed 5 bases at V and 2 bases at J, leaving 4 bases unmatched. The CDR3 contains 14 residues. In DNA, the CDR3 is TGTGCCAGCAGTGATCAGGGGGCGAACTATGGCTACACCTTC. Its protein product is CASSDQGANYGYTF.

This clonotype was recorded at least ten times. The chain uses TRBV20-1 and TRBJ2-1; no firm D call. This CDR3 contains 12 residues. V was shortened by 1 base and J by 8 bases, with 9 bases between the two germline ends. Germline V gives CDR1 DFQATT, CDR2 SNEGSKA (reference sequence). For the CDR3, the DNA is TGCAGTGCTAGAGTGAATTTCGATGAGCAGTTCTTC. It is translated as CSARVNFDEQFF.

This clonotype was observed many times. This chain links TRBV30 with TRBJ1-1, with no clear D. V shed 1 base and J shed 4 bases, with 10 bases lying between them. The CDR3 sequence is 13 residues long. Per the germline V gene, CDR1 is GTSNPN and CDR2 is SVGIG (reference sequence). The CDR3: CAWSGQGSTEAFF. CDR3 DNA sequence: TGTGCCTGGAGTGGCCAAGGGAGCACTGAAGCTTTCTTT.

This clonotype occurred a few times. The J gene is TRBJ2-2, the V gene TRBV11-3; D gene uncertain. Germline values: CDR1 SGHNT, CDR2 YENEEA. V lost 1 base and J lost 4, with 10 bases in between. This CDR3 is 15 amino acids long. Here the CDR3 reads CASSLGTSPTGELFF. The CDR3, as DNA: TGTGCCAGCAGCTTAGGTACCAGCCCCACCGGGGAGCTGTTTTTT.

This clonotype was detected only a few times. The rearrangement joins TRBV28 to TRBJ1-2, with 8 bases aligning to TRBD1. The CDR3 loop spans 15 amino acids. Trimming at V came to 5 bases and at J to 4 bases, leaving 9 bases not matched to a gene. The germline gives CDR1 MDHEN, CDR2 SYDVKM. This chain's CDR3 is CASSVQGAGLYGYTF. The CDR3 nucleotides are TGTGCCAGCAGTGTCCAGGGGGCAGGTCTCTATGGCTACACCTTC.

This chain joins TRBV4-2 and TRBJ2-7; 13 bases align to TRBD2. This CDR3 comprises 19 residues. Germline V lookup: CDR1 LGHNA, CDR2 YNFKEQ. The V gene end was trimmed by 1 base and the J gene end by 0 bases; junction bases not matched to a gene: 9. The CDR3 DNA reads TGTGCCAGCAGCCAAGCCGGGACTAGCGGGGCCGCGAGCTCCTACGAGCAGTACTTC. It yields the protein CASSQAGTSGAASSYEQYF.

This clonotype has just a few counts. V and J are TRBV3-1 and TRBJ2-4; no reliable D call. V was pared by 3 bases and J by 0 bases, with 9 bases between. Looked up from germline, CDR1 is LGHDT and CDR2 is YNNKEL (reference sequence). CDR3 length: 15 residues. The CDR3 loop is CASSQTILAKNIQYF. The DNA of the CDR3 is TGTGCCAGCAGCCAGACGATACTAGCCAAAAACATTCAGTACTTC.

This clonotype was counted only a few times. The genes are TRBV6-5 and TRBJ2-5, with 7 positions matching TRBD2. Germline trimming cut 2 bases from V and 4 bases from J; bases unmatched to any gene: 7. The length of the CDR3 is 15 residues. Germline loops: CDR1 MNHEY, CDR2 SVGAGI. CDR3 amino acids: CASSYVLAVGETQYF. CDR3 bases: TGTGCCAGCAGTTACGTCCTAGCGGTAGGAGAGACCCAGTACTTC.

The sample holds many counts of this clonotype. This chain uses TRBV10-3 with TRBJ1-2; 8 bases line up with TRBD1. Germline-derived CDR1 and CDR2 are ENHRY and SYGVKD. The CDR3 has 14 residues. After removal of 5 bases from V and 4 bases from J, the junction contained 6 bases not matched to a gene. CDR3 residues: CAISQGANSYGYTF. CDR3 in DNA: TGTGCCATCAGTCAGGGGGCCAATTCCTATGGCTACACCTTC.

This clonotype has a handful of counts. V and J are TRBV28 and TRBJ2-5; D perhaps matches TRBD1 (6 bases). This CDR3 spans 15 amino acids. Germline lookup yields CDR1 MDHEN and CDR2 SYDVKM. V was cut by 4 bases and J by 5 bases, with 17 bases left in between. CDR3 sequence: CASSSLQGVGETQYF. CDR3 bases: TGTGCCAGCAGTTCCTTACAGGGAGTAGGGGAGACCCAGTACTTC.

There are a few counts of this clonotype. One junction end disagrees with the germline gene, perhaps due to a read error. The gene calls are TRBV18 and TRBJ1-1; weak D call: TRBD1 (5 bases). Per germline, CDR1 KGHSH and CDR2 LQKENI. The CDR3 spans 15 residues. The CDR3 coding sequence is TGTGCCAGCTCGCCACCCCCGGGGCTGAACACTGAAGCTTTCTTT. It is translated as CASSPPPGLNTEAFF.

The chain carries TRBV7-9 and TRBJ2-1; no definite D call. Germline V lookup: CDR1 SEHNR, CDR2 FQNEAQ (reference sequence). The CDR3 consists of 15 residues. Deletions cut 1 base from V and 5 bases from J, with 12 bases between. The CDR3: CASSLGTDAHNEQFF. DNA of the CDR3: TGTGCCAGCAGCTTAGGAACCGACGCGCACAATGAGCAGTTCTTC.

Turning to this clonotype: One end of the junction fails to match germline, which may point to a read error. V is TRBV6-2 or TRBV6-3 and J is TRBJ2-1, with TRBD2 matching over 7 bases. The CDR3 covers 12 residues. Looked up from germline, CDR1 is MNHEY and CDR2 is SVGEGT. Written as DNA, the CDR3 is TGTGCCAACAGTTACTCGGGGGGACGGAAGTTCTTC. Its protein product is CANSYSGGRKFF.

This sequence joins TRBV12-3 or TRBV12-4 and TRBJ1-4; D is possibly TRBD1 (5 bases). The CDR3 consists of 13 residues. Trimming took 1 base from V and 7 from J, leaving 7 bases between them. The CDR3 coding sequence is TGTGCCAGCAGTTTAGGGGGCGGTGAAAAACTGTTTTTT. Its translation is CASSLGGGEKLFF.

This clonotype was counted at least ten times. The chain is built from TRBV18 and TRBJ2-1, with D unclear. Germline CDR1 is KGHSH and CDR2 is LQKENI. The CDR3 spans 12 residues. V dropped 2 bases and J dropped 9 bases, with 8 bases sitting between them. For the CDR3, the DNA is TGTGCCAGCTCACCAGGGCTCAGTGAGCAGTTCTTC. Translation gives CASSPGLSEQFF.

This clonotype was detected ten times or more. The chain has TRBV2 and TRBJ2-3; D perhaps matches TRBD2 (7 bases). CDR3 length: 20 amino acids. Germline V gives CDR1 SNHLY, CDR2 FYNNEI. V was shortened by 3 bases and J by 2 bases, with 27 bases between the two germline ends. CDR3 sequence: CASSEGGRGDLRRVTDTQYF. CDR3 sequence (DNA): TGTGCCAGCAGTGAGGGGGGCCGGGGGGATCTGAGGAGAGTCACAGATACGCAGTATTTT.

The rearrangement links TRBV30 to TRBJ1-1, with a possible D match to TRBD1 (6 bases). Trimming removed 4 bases from V and 1 base from J, with 13 bases in between. Germline lookup yields CDR1 GTSNPN and CDR2 SVGIG (reference sequence). The CDR3 is 14 residues long. The CDR3 loop is CAWNPGQPNTEAFF. The CDR3, as DNA: TGTGCCTGGAACCCGGGACAACCGAACACTGAAGCTTTCTTT.

This clonotype turned up a few times. The rearrangement joins TRBV5-1 to TRBJ2-5; D is unresolved. V lost 3 bases and J lost 3, with 12 bases in between. This CDR3 contains 14 residues. Germline V gene data show CDR1 as SGHRS and CDR2 as YFSETQ. The CDR3 loop is CASSSPRTEETQYF. The CDR3 DNA is TGCGCCAGCAGCTCCCCACGGACGGAAGAGACCCAGTACTTC.

This clonotype was counted many times. The chain recombines TRBV3-1 with TRBJ1-2; D uncertain. CDR1 and CDR2 from the germline V gene are LGHDT and YNNKEL (reference sequence). V was trimmed by 1 base and J by 4 bases, leaving 13 bases between them. The CDR3 contains 15 residues. Here the CDR3 reads CASSQARAAFYGYTF. The CDR3 DNA is TGTGCCAGCAGCCAAGCCCGTGCGGCCTTCTATGGCTACACCTTC.

The chain links TRBV5-1 to TRBJ2-7, with 8 bases fitting TRBD1. The CDR3 totals 14 residues. With 2 bases clipped from V and 5 bases from J, the junction kept 6 bases outside the gene matches. CDR1 and CDR2 (germline): SGHRS, YFSETQ. CDR3 residues: CASSFRQGANEQYF. Written as DNA, the CDR3 is TGCGCCAGCAGCTTTCGGCAGGGGGCCAACGAGCAGTACTTC.